The 20 T cell receptor beta chains in this list originate from one sample, sequenced in a study of Ad26.COV2.S vaccination and SARS-CoV-2 variants. Sequencing was performed with immunoSEQ multiplex PCR; in TCRdb, only in-frame clones are kept and a portion is missing. The sample holds approximately 90,000 clones, roughly 84% seen once. Sequencing was performed on peripheral blood, taken after recovery from COVID-19. These receptors were taken from a human donor who had recovered from COVID-19.

This clone occurred once. This chain uses TRBV3-1 (or the pseudogene TRBV3-2) with TRBJ1-3; D ambiguous. V lost 0 bases and J lost 0, with 15 bases in between. The CDR3 runs to 18 residues. Germline V CDR1 and CDR2: LGHDT, YNNKEL (reference sequence). In DNA, the CDR3 is TGTGCCAGCAGCCAAGAAAGAGGTCGGAAGAGCTCTGGAAACACCATATATTTT. Its translation: CASSQERGRKSSGNTIYF.

The rearrangement links TRBV28 to TRBJ2-7, with 9 bases matching TRBD1. J gave up 5 bases and V 4 bases, and 3 bases lay outside the gene matches. This CDR3 region has 13 residues. Per germline, CDR1 MDHEN and CDR2 SYDVKM. CDR3 residues: CASSSGTGNEQYF. CDR3 in DNA: TGTGCCAGCAGTTCCGGGACAGGGAACGAGCAGTACTTC.

The rearrangement links TRBV19 to TRBJ2-5, with 15 bases lining up with TRBD2. The germline V gene encodes CDR1 LNHDA and CDR2 SQIVND (reference sequence). CDR3 size: 20 residues. After removal of 3 bases from V and 1 base from J, the junction contained 12 bases not matched to a gene. In DNA form, the CDR3 reads TGTGCCAGTAGTATTTCGGGACTAGCGGGAGGTAGAGGTCCCCAAGAGACCCAGTACTTC. Residues: CASSISGLAGGRGPQETQYF.

The chain couples TRBV4-1 to TRBJ2-2; 14 positions match TRBD2. Per the germline V gene, CDR1 is MGHRA and CDR2 is YSYEKL. V gave up 5 bases and J gave up 16 bases; unmatched junction bases: 15. The CDR3 is 16 amino acids. The CDR3 spells CASSSGTSGGGVRPFF. Written as DNA, the CDR3 is TGCGCCAGCAGCTCGGGGACTAGCGGGGGCGGAGTGCGGCCGTTTTTT.

V usage is TRBV18 and J usage is TRBJ1-2; 7 bases fit TRBD1. From germline, CDR1 is KGHSH and CDR2 LQKENI. The CDR3 runs to 18 residues. Unmatched junction bases numbered 19, after V lost 3 bases and J lost 6 bases. Here the CDR3 reads CASSPTGGRRTGGNGYTF. CDR3 coding DNA: TGTGCCAGCTCACCCACCGGGGGACGACGGACAGGCGGGAATGGCTACACCTTC.

This CDR3 reads CATSGWASGNNEQFF. In DNA, the CDR3 is TGTGCCACCAGCGGATGGGCTAGCGGGAACAATGAGCAGTTCTTC. The rearrangement uses TRBV15 and TRBJ2-1; 9 bases align to TRBD2. Germline V gives CDR1 LNHNV, CDR2 YYDKDF (reference sequence). Unmatched junction bases numbered 7, after V lost 5 bases and J lost 5 bases. CDR3 length equals 15 residues.

In nucleotides, the CDR3 is TGTGCCAGCTCACCACTCCGGACAGGGGAAAACACTGAAGCTTTCTTT. Protein: CASSPLRTGENTEAFF. The chain links TRBV18 to TRBJ1-1, with 9 bases matching TRBD1. CDR1 is KGHSH and CDR2 is LQKENI in the germline V gene. V was clipped by 1 base and J by 2 bases; unmatched bases: 5. The CDR3 spans 16 residues.

The chain links TRBV27 to TRBJ1-5; a possible D gene is TRBD1 (6 bases). Per germline, CDR1 MNHEY and CDR2 SMNVEV (reference sequence). The CDR3 runs to 19 residues. Trimming pared 4 bases from V and 4 bases from J, leaving 26 bases between. The DNA of the CDR3 is TGTGCCAGCAGTTCTGGCAGGGGCGGAACAGGCGCACCAAATCAGCCCCAGCATTTT. This translates into CASSSGRGGTGAPNQPQHF.

V usage is TRBV29-1 and J usage is TRBJ2-5; tentative D call: TRBD1 (5 bases). Germline V CDR1 and CDR2: SQVTM, ANQGSEA. This CDR3 has 14 amino acids. V gave up 7 bases and J gave up 1 base, with 16 bases separating them. Here the CDR3 reads CSGSRVGRQETQYF. In nucleotides, the CDR3 is TGCAGCGGATCCAGGGTGGGCCGCCAAGAGACCCAGTACTTC.

This rearrangement joins TRBV6-6 to TRBJ2-2; 8 positions agree with TRBD2. Germline V gives CDR1 MNHNY, CDR2 SVGAGI (reference sequence). V lost 7 bases to trimming and J lost 8 bases; unmatched junction nucleotides: 12. This CDR3 has 15 amino acids. CDR3 coding DNA: TGTGCCAGCACCCTCAGCGGGGGTTTTTGGGGGGAGCTGTTTTTT. Translated: CASTLSGGFWGELFF.

The rearrangement uses TRBV7-9 and TRBJ1-1; D is uncertain. The CDR3 consists of 11 residues. The germline V and J ends were trimmed by 5 bases and 2 bases, with 3 bases remaining between them. Germline loops: CDR1 SEHNR, CDR2 FQNEAQ (reference sequence). CDR3 bases: TGTGCCAGCAGCCAAAACACTGAAGCTTTCTTT. Translation gives CASSQNTEAFF.

As regards this clone: The same CDR3 arises from other DNA sequences in this sample as well. The CDR3 DNA is TGTGCCAGCAGTTACAGGGGTAGGGTCTACGAGCAGTACTTC. It translates to CASSYRGRVYEQYF. The chain employs TRBV27 and TRBJ2-7; TRBD1 matches 7 bases. Germline loops: CDR1 MNHEY, CDR2 SMNVEV (reference sequence). The CDR3 contains 14 residues. The V gene end was trimmed by 4 bases and the J gene end by 3 bases; junction bases not matched to a gene: 6.

This clone was observed once. J is TRBJ1-1 and V is TRBV4-3; TRBD1 matches 7 bases. The CDR3 runs to 12 residues. The V segment lost 1 base and the J segment 10 bases; nucleotides outside the gene matches: 3. CDR1 and CDR2 (germline): LGHNA, YSLEER. DNA for the CDR3: TGCGCCAGCAGCCAAGCGACAGGGTTAGCTTTCTTT. This gives the protein CASSQATGLAFF.

CDR3 protein: CASSYRGLQGNTIYF. The CDR3 coding sequence is TGTGCCAGCAGCTACAGGGGGCTCCAGGGAAACACCATATATTTT. The V and J genes are TRBV5-6 and TRBJ1-3; 9 bases agree with TRBD1. Germline values: CDR1 SGHDT, CDR2 YYEEEE. Trimming at V came to 3 bases and at J to 4 bases, leaving 5 bases not matched to a gene. This CDR3 region has 15 residues. Drawing the rest from reference TRBV5-6 and TRBJ1-3, the complete variable domain is DAGVTQSPTHLIKTRGQQVTLRCSPKSGHDTVSWYQQALGQGPQFIFQYYEEEERQRGNFPDRFSGHQFPNYSSELNVNALLLGDSALYLCASSYRGLQGNTIYFGEGSWLTVV.

The rearrangement uses TRBV2 and TRBJ2-1; D unclear. The V gene's germline CDR1 is SNHLY and CDR2 FYNNEI. With 6 bases removed from V and 0 bases from J, the gap between germline ends came to 15 bases. The CDR3 contains 16 residues. The CDR3 DNA sequence: TGTGCCAGCAGCAAAGAAGCACATCCCTCCTACAATGAGCAGTTCTTC. Translation gives CASSKEAHPSYNEQFF.

The gene calls are TRBV13 and TRBJ1-2, with TRBD1 matching 9 bases. CDR3 size: 17 residues. Germline CDR1 PRHDT, CDR2 FYEKMQ (reference sequence). V lost 0 bases, J lost 4 bases, and 9 bases stayed unmatched. The CDR3 loop reads CASSLGGQGRWVYGYTF. The CDR3 nucleotides read TGTGCCAGCAGCTTAGGGGGACAGGGTCGGTGGGTCTATGGCTACACCTTC.

The chain combines TRBV3-1 (or the pseudogene TRBV3-2) with TRBJ2-5; D remains unclear. Trimming pared 4 bases from V and 2 bases from J, leaving 11 bases between. The CDR3 has 14 residues. Per the germline V gene, CDR1 is LGHDT and CDR2 is YNNKEL (reference sequence). CDR3 sequence reads: CASSPKEVQETQYF. For the CDR3, the DNA is TGTGCCAGCAGCCCCAAAGAGGTGCAAGAGACCCAGTACTTC.

V gene TRBV4-2 combines with J gene TRBJ1-1; tentative D call: TRBD1 (5 bases). The CDR3 extends over 16 amino acids. V was pared by 0 bases and J by 1 base, with 12 bases between. Per germline, CDR1 LGHNA and CDR2 YNFKEQ. CDR3 coding DNA: TGTGCCAGCAGCCAAGAGTTTCAGGACACGAACACTGAAGCTTTCTTT. Residues: CASSQEFQDTNTEAFF.

This clone has a handful of counts. This sample includes further DNA sequences coding for the same CDR3. This chain connects TRBV2 to TRBJ1-1; D is ambiguous. Germline V CDR1 and CDR2: SNHLY, FYNNEI. The CDR3 sequence is 13 residues long. The V end lost 3 bases, the J end lost 0 bases, and 5 bases lay between the germline ends. CDR3 coding DNA: TGTGCCAGCAGTGATGGGATGAACACTGAAGCTTTCTTT. Translation gives CASSDGMNTEAFF.

This clone was recorded only once. V and J are TRBV24-1 and TRBJ2-7; the D call may be TRBD1 or TRBD2 (5 bases each). From germline, CDR1 is KGHDR and CDR2 SFDVKD. V lost 3 bases, J lost 5 bases, and 25 bases lay in between. The CDR3 sequence is 18 residues long. Written as DNA, the CDR3 is TGTGCCACCAGTGATCCCGGGACCAGCCGAAGCTTCGGACACGAGCAGTACTTC. Protein sequence: CATSDPGTSRSFGHEQYF.